This TCR beta chain was retrieved from a study of CD8 T cells in ankylosing spondylitis. General observations from the study: Blood from ankylosing spondylitis patients appeared to carry a characteristic eight-variant TCR beta motif.

TCRdb re-derived calls from the 5' RACE reads in MiXCR, one entry per CDR3 protein. Of tens of thousands of distinct CDR3 sequences listed, approximately 10% were seen once; the top ten hold approximately 1.4%. This clonotype was observed at least ten times. Its antigen is still unknown. This CDR3 has 13 residues. Germline V CDR1 and CDR2: MDHEN, SYDVKM. Trimming removed 3 bases at V and 1 base at J, with 6 bases between. This clonotype was obtained from a male donor with ankylosing spondylitis or in good health (not recorded which). The V gene is TRBV28, the J gene TRBJ1-1; unclear D gene. The sample taken for sequencing was blood, either unsorted or a sorted T cell fraction (not recorded which). CDR3: CASSFATNTEAFF. The CDR3 DNA follows: TGTGCCAGCAGTTTTGCGACGAACACTGAAGCTTTCTTT.